These 15 T cell receptor beta chains came from one sample sequenced in a study of cytomegalovirus exposure and HLA in healthy donors. Primers included in the PCR were 60 Vbeta and 13 Jbeta primers. Only in-frame clones appear in the TCRdb table, and some are missing; sequencing was by immunoSEQ multiplex PCR. The sample consists of around 150,000 clones, approximately 62% of them appearing once. Sample: PBMCs. The source of these receptors is a human donor in good health.

The CDR3, as DNA: TGTGCCAGCAGCTTGGTCGAGACATGGAACACTGAAGCTTTCTTT. It specifies CASSLVETWNTEAFF. The chain combines TRBV5-4 with TRBJ1-1; the D is unclear. Germline V gives CDR1 SGHNT, CDR2 YYREEE (reference sequence). Trimming pared 0 bases from V and 1 base from J, leaving 10 bases between. This CDR3 contains 15 residues. Using reference TRBV5-4 and TRBJ1-1 for the parts outside the CDR3, the full variable domain is ETGVTQSPTHLIKTRGQQVTLRCSSQSGHNTVSWYQQALGQGPQFIFQYYREEENGRGNFPPRFSGLQFPNYSSELNVNALELDDSALYLCASSLVETWNTEAFFGQGTRLTVV.

The chain carries TRBV7-8 and TRBJ2-7, with 7 bases matching TRBD2. The CDR3 is 16 residues long. The germline CDR1 and CDR2 sequences are SGHVS and FQNEAQ. The ends lost 0 bases at V and 2 bases at J; junction bases unmatched: 7. The CDR3 nucleotides are TGTGCCAGCAGCTTAGCCCCCCCCCTAGCGGCCTACGAGCAGTACTTC. Its protein is CASSLAPPLAAYEQYF. The full variable domain, in which reference TRBV7-8 and TRBJ2-7 provide the parts outside the CDR3, is GAGVSQSPRYKVAKRGQDVALRCDPISGHVSLFWYQQALGQGPEFLTYFQNEAQLDKSGLPSDRFFAERPEGSVSTLKIQRTQQEDSAVYLCASSLAPPLAAYEQYFGPGTRLTVT.

This clone was picked up a small number of times. The chain recombines TRBV10-3 with TRBJ1-2, with D possibly being TRBD1 (6 bases). The CDR3 extends over 13 amino acids. Trimming stripped 4 bases from V and 3 bases from J, with 9 bases between. Germline V gene lookup returns CDR1 ENHRY and CDR2 SYGVKD. Written as DNA, the CDR3 is TGTGCCATCAGTGTATCAGGGGACTATGGCTACACCTTC. Translating gives CAISVSGDYGYTF.

This clone was found a few times. The V call is TRBV11-3, the J call TRBJ2-7, with TRBD2 matching 9 bases. Germline lookup yields CDR1 SGHNT and CDR2 YENEEA. The junction had 7 bases not matched to a gene; V was cut back by 5 bases and J by 2 bases. CDR3 size: 15 residues. Here the CDR3 reads CASSLTSGTAYEQYF. DNA for the CDR3: TGTGCCAGCAGCCTGACTAGCGGAACCGCCTACGAGCAGTACTTC.

The V call is TRBV5-1, the J call TRBJ2-3, with 8 bases aligning to TRBD1. V gave up 0 bases and J gave up 2 bases; unmatched junction bases: 5. There are 16 residues in the CDR3. Germline-derived CDR1 and CDR2 are SGHRS and YFSETQ. The CDR3 sequence is CASSLGADRVTDTQYF. The CDR3 DNA reads as TGCGCCAGCAGCTTGGGAGCGGACAGGGTCACAGATACGCAGTATTTT.

This clone was counted a few times. The gene calls are TRBV23-1 and TRBJ1-4, with 10 bases identical to TRBD1. TRBV23-1 qualifies as an ORF whose function is uncertain. V lost 5 bases, J lost 3 bases, and 9 bases stayed unmatched. This CDR3 comprises 17 residues. The CDR3 sequence is CASSSGQGRVANEKLFF. CDR3 coding DNA: TGCGCCAGCAGTTCGGGACAGGGGAGAGTAGCTAATGAAAAACTGTTTTTT.

The V and J genes are TRBV6-5 and TRBJ2-2, with D possibly TRBD2 on 5 matching bases. Between the trimmed V and J ends, which lost 0 bases and 9 bases, there was a span of 17 bases. Germline CDR1 and CDR2: MNHEY and SVGAGI. The CDR3 runs 16 residues. The CDR3 loop reads CASSYSHGEYAWELFF. CDR3 DNA sequence: TGTGCCAGCAGTTACTCCCACGGGGAATACGCGTGGGAGCTGTTTTTT.

This clone appeared a few times. This chain uses TRBV28 with TRBJ2-1, with 7 bases that match TRBD2. The CDR3 is 11 residues long. In germline, CDR1 is MDHEN, CDR2 SYDVKM. After removal of 8 bases from V and 5 bases from J, the junction contained 0 bases not matched to a gene. The CDR3 DNA follows: TGTGCCAGCGGGGGGGACAATGAGCAGTTCTTC. Amino acids: CASGGDNEQFF.

V usage is TRBV5-5 and J usage is TRBJ2-4, with 8 bases fitting TRBD2. With 1 base clipped from V and 1 base from J, the junction kept 4 bases outside the gene matches. The length of the CDR3 is 16 residues. Germline V CDR1 and CDR2: SGHKS, YYEKEE (reference sequence). CDR3 nucleotide sequence: TGTGCCAGCAGCTTGAGCGGGGGCCTGGCCAAAAACATTCAGTACTTC. Translating gives CASSLSGGLAKNIQYF.

The genes are TRBV6-5 and TRBJ2-2; 7 positions match TRBD2. This CDR3 comprises 14 residues. Trimming took 6 bases from V and 8 from J; bases not matched to a gene: 9. Germline V CDR1 and CDR2: MNHEY, SVGAGI. The CDR3 loop is CASRGTNPLGELFF. The CDR3 DNA sequence: TGTGCCAGCAGAGGGACTAATCCGTTAGGGGAGCTGTTTTTT.

The rearrangement joins TRBV2 to TRBJ1-6, with unresolved D. This CDR3 spans 12 amino acids. CDR1 is SNHLY and CDR2 is FYNNEI in the germline V gene. V was pared by 8 bases and J by 7 bases, with 9 bases between. The chain's CDR3 is CASRTDNSPLHF. The DNA for the CDR3 is TGTGCCAGCCGGACTGACAATTCACCCCTCCACTTT.

The chain joins TRBV28 to TRBJ2-2, with 10 nucleotides matching TRBD1. The ends lost 6 bases at V and 7 bases at J; junction bases unmatched: 5. CDR3 length equals 14 residues. Germline CDR1 and CDR2: MDHEN and SYDVKM. This CDR3 reads CASSRQGANGELFF. CDR3 DNA sequence: TGTGCCAGCAGCCGACAGGGGGCGAACGGGGAGCTGTTTTTT. The variable domain in full, completed from reference TRBV28 and TRBJ2-2, reads DVKVTQSSRYLVKRTGEKVFLECVQDMDHENMFWYRQDPGLGLRLIYFSYDVKMKEKGDIPEGYSVSREKKERFSLILESASTNQTSMYLCASSRQGANGELFFGEGSRLTVL.

V and J are TRBV9 and TRBJ2-1, with TRBD2 matching 11 bases. V shed 4 bases and J 8 bases; nucleotides not matched to a gene: 8. This CDR3 spans 15 amino acids. From germline, CDR1 is SGDLS and CDR2 YYNGEE. The CDR3 sequence is CASSFIAGGPHEQFF. In DNA, the CDR3 is TGTGCCAGCAGCTTTATAGCGGGAGGGCCTCATGAGCAGTTCTTC.

This clone was seen a few times. V gene TRBV27 combines with J gene TRBJ2-5, with a tentative D call TRBD1 (5 bases). CDR1 is MNHEY, CDR2 SMNVEV, per germline (reference sequence). This CDR3 is built from 15 residues. The germline V and J ends were trimmed by 0 bases and 5 bases, with 13 bases remaining between them. The chain's CDR3 is CASSLSSGKLETQYF. The CDR3 DNA follows: TGTGCCAGCAGTTTATCGTCAGGGAAACTGGAGACCCAGTACTTC.

Only a few counts were recorded for this clone. This CDR3 reads CASSVEASGSYNEQFF. The CDR3 nucleotides read TGTGCCAGCAGCGTAGAGGCTAGCGGGAGCTACAATGAGCAGTTCTTC. This chain joins TRBV9 and TRBJ2-1; 10 bases line up with TRBD2. With 0 bases clipped from V and 3 bases from J, the junction kept 3 bases outside the gene matches. This CDR3 is built from 16 residues. The germline CDR1 and CDR2 sequences are SGDLS and YYNGEE.